Below are 21 T cell receptor beta chains sequenced from a single sample in a study of cytomegalovirus exposure and HLA in healthy donors. 60 Vbeta and 13 Jbeta primers were used in PCR. This table comes from immunoSEQ multiplex PCR, and its TCRdb copy is limited to in-frame clones, with some not included. The data show 30,000 to 40,000 clones, roughly three quarters seen once. The source material was PBMCs. The receptors derive from a man in his thirties or forties in good health and CMV-seronegative.

This clone was seen once. The rearrangement links TRBV6-5 to TRBJ1-2; unclear D gene. This CDR3 is 13 amino acids long. Germline CDR1 MNHEY, CDR2 SVGAGI. Trimming shortened V by 0 bases and J by 8 bases, and 10 bases separated the two germline ends. CDR3 sequence (DNA): TGTGCCAGCAGTTACTCGTGGCAACAAGGCTACACCTTC. This translates into CASSYSWQQGYTF.

This clone was observed a handful of times. The CDR3 region is CASSPQAAVGDTQYF. DNA for the CDR3: TGTGCCAGCTCTCCACAGGCAGCCGTGGGGGATACGCAGTATTTT. The V and J genes are TRBV27 and TRBJ2-3; tentative D call: TRBD1 (5 bases). Germline V lookup: CDR1 MNHEY, CDR2 SMNVEV (reference sequence). Trimming shortened V by 8 bases and J by 6 bases, and 21 bases separated the two germline ends. The CDR3 consists of 15 residues.

This clone was observed a few times. The V call is TRBV28, the J call TRBJ1-5; TRBD1 matches at 7 bases. This CDR3 has 15 residues. CDR1 and CDR2 from the germline V gene are MDHEN and SYDVKM. Losses at the gene ends were 6 bases for V and 7 bases for J; bases not matched to a gene: 12. CDR3 DNA: TGTGCCAGCAGGGACGGACAGGCGGGCTTCCAGCCCCAGCATTTT. This translates into CASRDGQAGFQPQHF.

The chain combines TRBV28 with TRBJ2-5, with TRBD1 matching over 11 bases. V was clipped by 6 bases and J by 4 bases; unmatched bases: 7. This CDR3 has 15 residues. Per germline, CDR1 MDHEN and CDR2 SYDVKM. CDR3 sequence: CASRLAGTGGETQYF. The CDR3 nucleotides read TGTGCCAGCAGGTTAGCCGGGACAGGGGGAGAGACCCAGTACTTC. The whole variable domain, filled in from reference TRBV28 and TRBJ2-5, reads DVKVTQSSRYLVKRTGEKVFLECVQDMDHENMFWYRQDPGLGLRLIYFSYDVKMKEKGDIPEGYSVSREKKERFSLILESASTNQTSMYLCASRLAGTGGETQYFGPGTRLLVL.

The chain uses TRBV7-2 and TRBJ2-2, with 9 nucleotides matching TRBD2. The CDR3 extends over 14 amino acids. Germline V gives CDR1 SGHTA, CDR2 FQGNSA. V shed 3 bases and J 8 bases; nucleotides not matched to a gene: 4. The CDR3 sequence: CASSFSLAGGELFF. The CDR3 DNA reads TGTGCCAGCAGCTTCTCCCTAGCGGGGGGGGAGCTGTTTTTT.

The chain employs TRBV7-2 and TRBJ1-1; D perhaps matches TRBD1 (5 bases). Trimming removed 1 base from V and 1 base from J, with 7 bases in between. The CDR3 sequence is 14 residues long. Germline CDR1 and CDR2: SGHTA and FQGNSA. CDR3 in DNA: TGTGCCAGCAGCTTAGACAGGTGGAACACTGAAGCTTTCTTT. It is translated as CASSLDRWNTEAFF.

The J gene is TRBJ2-3, the V gene TRBV7-2; D is unresolved. Germline V gives CDR1 SGHTA, CDR2 FQGNSA. The CDR3 loop spans 13 amino acids. Deletions cut 8 bases from V and 1 base from J, with 10 bases between. The CDR3 DNA is TGTGCCAGCCTGCTAGAAGGCACAGATACGCAGTATTTT. Translating gives CASLLEGTDTQYF.

This chain uses TRBV7-9 with TRBJ2-1; 9 bases match TRBD1. CDR3 length: 15 residues. Trimming took 4 bases from V and 7 from J; bases not matched to a gene: 8. Looked up from germline, CDR1 is SEHNR and CDR2 is FQNEAQ (reference sequence). CDR3 loop: CASSSHRDRENEQFF. The DNA for the CDR3 is TGTGCCAGCAGCTCTCATCGGGACAGGGAAAATGAGCAGTTCTTC. The full variable domain, rest sourced from reference TRBV7-9 and TRBJ2-1, is DTGVSQNPRHKITKRGQNVTFRCDPISEHNRLYWYRQTLGQGPEFLTYFQNEAQLEKSRLLSDRFSAERPKGSFSTLEIQRTEQGDSAMYLCASSSHRDRENEQFFGPGTRLTVL.

This clone turned up a few times. J is TRBJ2-7 and V is TRBV18; TRBD1 is a possible D gene (6 bases). CDR1 KGHSH and CDR2 LQKENI come from the germline V gene. This CDR3 has 15 residues. Trimming took 3 bases from V and 0 from J, leaving 12 bases between them. In DNA form, the CDR3 reads TGTGCCAGCTCACCGAGACAGGCGAGCTCCTACGAGCAGTACTTC. It encodes CASSPRQASSYEQYF.

V usage is TRBV7-2 and J usage is TRBJ2-5; 7 nucleotides match TRBD1. The CDR3 loop spans 15 amino acids. Unmatched junction bases numbered 6, after V lost 1 base and J lost 4 bases. From germline, CDR1 is SGHTA and CDR2 FQGNSA. As DNA, the CDR3 is TGTGCCAGCAGCTTAGTCAGGACAGGAGGAGAGACCCAGTACTTC. This codes for CASSLVRTGGETQYF.

This rearrangement joins TRBV25-1 to TRBJ1-2, with TRBD1 as a possible D gene (6 bases). CDR3 length: 14 amino acids. From germline, CDR1 is MGHDK and CDR2 SYGVNS. The V end lost 6 bases, the J end lost 7 bases, and 18 bases lay between the germline ends. The CDR3 protein is CASSLFGQSAGYTF. The CDR3 DNA sequence: TGTGCCAGCAGCCTCTTCGGACAGTCTGCTGGCTACACCTTC.

This clone occurred a few times. This rearrangement joins TRBV10-3 to TRBJ2-7, with 9 bases that match TRBD1. Germline V CDR1 and CDR2: ENHRY, SYGVKD. The CDR3 has 17 residues. V shed 3 bases, J shed 7 bases, and the junction held 16 bases outside the gene matches. CDR3 in DNA: TGTGCCATCAGTGACTCCACAGGGGGCGCGAGCCAGAGGGAGCAGTACTTC. Its translation is CAISDSTGGASQREQYF.

The chain joins TRBV2 to TRBJ1-1; D is ambiguous. V was trimmed by 4 bases and J by 0 bases, leaving 9 bases between them. Germline CDR1 and CDR2: SNHLY and FYNNEI. CDR3 length: 14 amino acids. The CDR3 here is CASSVRFMNTEAFF. CDR3 in DNA: TGTGCCAGCAGTGTGAGATTCATGAACACTGAAGCTTTCTTT.

This chain links TRBV5-6 with TRBJ1-5; D perhaps matches TRBD1 (6 bases). The ends were cut back, 4 bases at V and 1 base at J, with 9 bases in the middle. Germline values: CDR1 SGHDT, CDR2 YYEEEE. There are 14 residues in the CDR3. The CDR3 nucleotides are TGTGCCAGCAGCCGCACAGGGAGCAATCAGCCCCAGCATTTT. Amino acids: CASSRTGSNQPQHF.

The rearrangement uses TRBV19 and TRBJ2-7; possibly TRBD2 for D (6 bases). The CDR3 is 12 amino acids. From germline, CDR1 is LNHDA and CDR2 SQIVND (reference sequence). V dropped 1 base and J dropped 7 bases, with 8 bases sitting between them. The CDR3 protein is CASSIASEEQYF. The CDR3 bases are TGTGCCAGTAGTATAGCTAGCGAGGAGCAGTACTTC.

CDR3 DNA sequence: TGTGCCAGCAGCTTTGGACAGGGAACCTCCTACGAGCAGTACTTC. This codes for CASSFGQGTSYEQYF. This chain links TRBV5-8 with TRBJ2-7; 8 nucleotides match TRBD1. V dropped 2 bases and J dropped 0; count of bases not matched to a gene: 4. Looked up from germline, CDR1 is SGHTS and CDR2 is YDEGEE. The CDR3 runs 15 residues. Drawing the rest from reference TRBV5-8 and TRBJ2-7, the complete variable domain is EAGVTQSPTHLIKTRGQQATLRCSPISGHTSVYWYQQALGLGLQFLLWYDEGEERNRGNFPPRFSGRQFPNYSSELNVNALELEDSALYLCASSFGQGTSYEQYFGPGTRLTVT.

This sequence joins TRBV6-5 and TRBJ1-6; no firm D call. Trimming removed 6 bases at V and 0 bases at J, with 9 bases between. The CDR3 totals 15 residues. CDR1 is MNHEY and CDR2 is SVGAGI in the germline V gene. The chain's CDR3 is CASSPPGSYNSPLHF. The CDR3 DNA reads TGTGCCAGCAGCCCCCCCGGCTCCTATAATTCACCCCTCCACTTT.

Worth noting for this clone: Compared with germline, one end of the junction differs, possibly owing to a read error. This chain connects TRBV7-7 to TRBJ2-5; TRBD2 matches at 7 bases. The V gene's germline CDR1 is SSHAT and CDR2 FNYEAQ (reference sequence). The CDR3 is 14 amino acids. CDR3 sequence (DNA): TGTGCTAGCAGCTTAACGGGGGGCCAAGAGACCCAGTACTTC. This gives the protein CASSLTGGQETQYF.

J is TRBJ2-1 and V is TRBV4-3; TRBD2 matches 11 bases. Trimming took 0 bases from V and 7 from J; bases not matched to a gene: 8. The CDR3 covers 17 residues. Germline CDR1 LGHNA, CDR2 YSLEER. CDR3 DNA sequence: TGCGCCAGCAGCCAAGACCCCTTAGCGGGGGGGAGTAATGAGCAGTTCTTC. Translating it yields CASSQDPLAGGSNEQFF.

This clone appeared a few times. This sequence joins TRBV7-9 and TRBJ2-2; maybe TRBD1 (6 bases). Trimming removed 11 bases from V and 5 bases from J, with 15 bases in between. The CDR3 is 13 residues long. Germline-derived CDR1 and CDR2 are SEHNR and FQNEAQ (reference sequence). CDR3 DNA sequence: TGTGCCGTGAGGGGGAGTTGGACCGGGGAGCTGTTTTTT. Its translation: CAVRGSWTGELFF.

CDR3 DNA: TGTGCCAGCAGTCCGTTCGGGGTCAACACCATATATTTT. Protein sequence: CASSPFGVNTIYF. V usage is TRBV28 and J usage is TRBJ1-3; D remains ambiguous. V gave up 5 bases and J gave up 7 bases, with 12 bases separating them. Germline CDR1 is MDHEN and CDR2 is SYDVKM. The CDR3 is made up of 13 amino acids.